Detailed here is one T cell receptor beta chain. Its antigen is undetermined. These data originate in a study of shared clonotypes between healthy human individuals. Study results and limitations: Clonotypes that were shared across a few donors made up 4% to 6% of naive CD4 clonotypes.

Generated by immunoSEQ multiplex PCR, the TCRdb table keeps only in-frame clones and is missing some. The profile shows 110,000 or so clones, about 67% of them singletons. The CDR3 spans 13 residues. J lost 3 bases, V lost 4 bases, and 1 base had no gene match. Germline CDR1 and CDR2: SQVTM and ANQGSEA. Sequencing used memory CD8+ T cells sorted from blood. This sample's subset: CD45RO+ cells pooled with CCR7-negative TemRA cells. The chain joins TRBV29-1 to TRBJ2-1; TRBD2 matches at 9 bases. The receptor was isolated from a woman aged 25-40 years in good health. The CDR3 protein is CSVGLADYNEQFF. Written as DNA, the CDR3 is TGCAGCGTTGGACTAGCGGACTACAATGAGCAGTTCTTC.